This T cell receptor (beta chain) was obtained from a study of PD-L1 blockade in urothelial cancer. Study results and limitations: Blood clones associated with the tumor expanded more at 3 weeks in durable-benefit patients.

The CDR3 is 18 residues long. V was trimmed by 4 bases and J by 2 bases, leaving 23 bases between them. In germline, CDR1 is SEHNR, CDR2 FQNEAQ (reference sequence). On this clone itself: Its specificity is unknown.

Profiled with immunoSEQ multiplex PCR; TCRdb holds only in-frame clones, not every one. The profile covers fewer than 25,000 clones, with approximately 88% appearing a single time and just over 3% taken by the ten largest. The material was PBMCs, obtained around atezolizumab (anti-PD-L1) treatment. V usage is TRBV7-9 and J usage is TRBJ2-5; TRBD2 might be the D (6 bases). The clonotype comes from a man in his fifties with urothelial cancer. The CDR3 loop reads CASSSTPPGLPLQETQYF. CDR3 DNA: TGTGCCAGCAGCTCCACGCCCCCGGGACTCCCCCTTCAAGAGACCCAGTACTTC.